Listed here are 24 T cell receptor beta chains from one sample, sequenced in a study of CD8 T cells in ankylosing spondylitis. TCRdb reprocessed the 5' RACE reads with MiXCR, giving one entry per CDR3 protein. The sample includes around 75,000 distinct CDR3 sequences, roughly 5% seen only once; the top ten take 2.2%. The sequenced sample was blood, either unsorted or a sorted T cell fraction (not recorded which). The source of these receptors is a male donor with ankylosing spondylitis or in good health (not recorded which).

This clonotype was recorded many times. The chain is built from TRBV20-1 and TRBJ1-2, with D tentatively TRBD1 (5 bases). The germline V and J ends were trimmed by 5 bases and 0 bases, with 16 bases remaining between them. Looked up from germline, CDR1 is DFQATT and CDR2 is SNEGSKA (reference sequence). The CDR3 sequence is 15 residues long. The CDR3 sequence is CSADSAVGANYGYTF. The CDR3 DNA reads as TGCAGTGCTGACTCCGCGGTGGGGGCTAACTATGGCTACACCTTC.

In this sample, this clonotype turned up many times. This chain joins TRBV7-9 and TRBJ2-1; D gene ambiguous. V was clipped by 5 bases and J by 5 bases, with 13 bases between them. Germline-derived CDR1 and CDR2 are SEHNR and FQNEAQ (reference sequence). The CDR3 consists of 14 residues. The CDR3: CASSPWNLNNEQFF. The CDR3 DNA is TGTGCCAGCAGCCCTTGGAACCTAAACAATGAGCAGTTCTTC.

Many counts were recorded for this clonotype. The chain joins TRBV6-5 to TRBJ1-1, with TRBD1 as a possible D gene (5 bases). V shed 4 bases and J shed 3 bases, with 12 bases lying between them. From germline, CDR1 is MNHEY and CDR2 SVGAGI. This CDR3 spans 14 amino acids. The CDR3 DNA sequence: TGTGCCAGCAGTTCAAAAACAGGTTACACTGAAGCTTTCTTT. It is translated as CASSSKTGYTEAFF.

This clonotype was observed many times. The chain links TRBV28 to TRBJ1-1; D possibly corresponds to TRBD1 (6 bases). CDR1 and CDR2 from the germline V gene are MDHEN and SYDVKM. This CDR3 is built from 16 residues. V lost 7 bases and J 1 base, leaving 19 bases between the germline ends. The chain's CDR3 is CASITLGGGGNTEAFF. CDR3 nucleotides: TGTGCCAGCATTACACTCGGGGGGGGCGGGAACACTGAAGCTTTCTTT.

This clonotype occurred many times. This chain joins TRBV6-5 and TRBJ1-5; TRBD1 matches at 10 bases. Germline trimming cut 4 bases from V and 1 base from J; bases unmatched to any gene: 4. Germline V gene sequence: CDR1 MNHEY, CDR2 SVGAGI. This CDR3 spans 16 amino acids. CDR3 nucleotide sequence: TGTGCCAGCAGTTCTCGGACAGGGGGGAGCAATCAGCCCCAGCATTTT. Translated: CASSSRTGGSNQPQHF.

This clonotype was recorded many times. The chain links TRBV27 to TRBJ2-1, with 14 bases matching TRBD2. The germline V gene encodes CDR1 MNHEY and CDR2 SMNVEV (reference sequence). The CDR3 is 16 residues long. V dropped 0 bases and J dropped 8; count of bases not matched to a gene: 3. CDR3 protein: CASSLSGLAGVYEQFF. CDR3 nucleotide sequence: TGTGCCAGCAGTTTATCGGGACTAGCGGGGGTTTATGAGCAGTTCTTC.

This clonotype was observed many times. V and J are TRBV29-1 and TRBJ2-2; 7 positions match TRBD2. This CDR3 is built from 15 residues. The V segment lost 6 bases and the J segment 2 bases; nucleotides outside the gene matches: 9. Germline loops: CDR1 SQVTM, CDR2 ANQGSEA. This CDR3 is CSVALGGINTGELFF. The CDR3 DNA reads TGCAGCGTAGCACTCGGGGGGATCAACACCGGGGAGCTGTTTTTT.

CDR3 loop: CASSLLRGQGITDTQYF. CDR3 sequence (DNA): TGTGCCAGCAGCTTACTCCGGGGACAGGGGATCACAGATACGCAGTATTTT. The chain is built from TRBV7-9 and TRBJ2-3, with TRBD1 matching 10 bases. This CDR3 contains 17 residues. Germline CDR1 SEHNR, CDR2 FQNEAQ (reference sequence). The ends lost 2 bases at V and 2 bases at J; junction bases unmatched: 7.

The sample holds many counts of this clonotype. The chain has TRBV5-1 and TRBJ2-1; D gene unclear. CDR3 length: 11 amino acids. Trimming removed 3 bases from V and 10 bases from J, with 8 bases in between. Germline assignment: CDR1 SGHRS and CDR2 YFSETQ. CDR3: CASSYGLEQFF. CDR3 nucleotide sequence: TGCGCCAGCAGCTACGGCCTAGAGCAGTTCTTC.

This clonotype was seen more than once but under ten times. It may be a read error: a sequence one base away is much more abundant. The chain's CDR3 is CASALYEQFF. As DNA, the CDR3 is TGTGCCAGCGCCTTGTATGAGCAGTTCTTC. The chain couples TRBV12-3 or TRBV12-4 to TRBJ2-1; D is ambiguous. The CDR3 loop spans 10 amino acids. The V and J ends lost 8 bases and 8 bases respectively, with 7 bases between them.

In its sample, this clonotype was seen many times. The chain is built from TRBV12-3 or TRBV12-4 and TRBJ2-1; D is unclear. The CDR3 length is 14 residues. Trimming took off 3 bases at V and 0 bases at J, with 6 bases between the two ends. The CDR3 sequence: CASSFGDSYNEQFF. CDR3 coding DNA: TGTGCCAGCAGTTTTGGCGACTCCTACAATGAGCAGTTCTTC.

This chain connects TRBV7-9 to TRBJ2-7; no definite D call. The germline V gene encodes CDR1 SEHNR and CDR2 FQNEAQ (reference sequence). Trimming pared 0 bases from V and 3 bases from J, leaving 6 bases between. The CDR3 consists of 13 residues. This chain's CDR3 is CASSLAHGYEQYF. The CDR3 DNA reads TGTGCCAGCAGCTTAGCGCACGGCTACGAGCAGTACTTC.

This clonotype was seen many times. The chain has TRBV19 and TRBJ1-6; 7 bases agree with TRBD1. V lost 5 bases to trimming and J lost 9 bases; unmatched junction nucleotides: 16. The CDR3 covers 17 residues. CDR1 is LNHDA, CDR2 SQIVND, per germline (reference sequence). The CDR3 DNA reads TGTGCCAGTAGTGAAATGACAGGGCCTCGGAGAGGTTCACCCCTCCACTTT. It translates to CASSEMTGPRRGSPLHF.

This clonotype was picked up many times. The rearrangement uses TRBV20-1 and TRBJ2-5; 10 bases are shared with TRBD2. This CDR3 contains 15 residues. V gave up 4 bases and J gave up 3 bases; unmatched junction bases: 8. Germline-derived CDR1 and CDR2 are DFQATT and SNEGSKA (reference sequence). CDR3 residues: CSATWPSGGEETQYF. As DNA, the CDR3 is TGCAGTGCTACCTGGCCTAGCGGGGGCGAAGAGACCCAGTACTTC.

This clonotype was picked up many times. The V and J genes are TRBV28 and TRBJ1-2, with TRBD1 as a possible D gene (5 bases). Germline CDR1 is MDHEN and CDR2 is SYDVKM. With 9 bases removed from V and 0 bases from J, the gap between germline ends came to 11 bases. The CDR3 extends over 13 amino acids. The CDR3 here is CASNTGANYGYTF. In nucleotides, the CDR3 is TGTGCCAGTAATACAGGTGCTAACTATGGCTACACCTTC.

This clonotype was counted many times. The chain couples TRBV19 to TRBJ1-5; TRBD1 matches at 9 bases. CDR3 length: 18 amino acids. From germline, CDR1 is LNHDA and CDR2 SQIVND (reference sequence). Trimming took 7 bases from V and 5 from J; bases not matched to a gene: 18. The DNA of the CDR3 is TGTGCCAGTAAAGTCGGGGGCGCGACAGGGGGAGAAGATCAGCCCCAGCATTTT. Protein product: CASKVGGATGGEDQPQHF.

This clonotype was found many times. This chain uses TRBV30 with TRBJ2-1, with 9 bases fitting TRBD2. After removal of 2 bases from V and 2 bases from J, the junction contained 4 bases not matched to a gene. Germline-derived CDR1 and CDR2 are GTSNPN and SVGIG (reference sequence). The CDR3 runs 15 residues. DNA for the CDR3: TGTGCCTGGAGTCGCGGGGGGGTTACCTACAATGAGCAGTTCTTC. This codes for CAWSRGGVTYNEQFF.

This clonotype has ten or more counts. The chain joins TRBV18 to TRBJ1-6; TRBD1 agrees at 8 bases. Germline V gives CDR1 KGHSH, CDR2 LQKENI. The V segment lost 1 base and the J segment 7 bases; nucleotides outside the gene matches: 3. CDR3 length: 15 residues. The CDR3 coding sequence is TGTGCCAGCTCACCACTTGGACAGGGAAATTCACCCCTCCACTTT. This translates into CASSPLGQGNSPLHF.

This clonotype was detected ten times or more. This chain links TRBV5-1 with TRBJ2-5; maybe TRBD2 (5 bases). V was trimmed by 0 bases and J by 4 bases, leaving 7 bases between them. This CDR3 contains 13 residues. Germline V lookup: CDR1 SGHRS, CDR2 YFSETQ. The CDR3 spells CASSLVEGETQYF. The CDR3 DNA reads as TGCGCCAGCAGCTTGGTTGAGGGAGAGACCCAGTACTTC.

V and J are TRBV28 and TRBJ2-7, with D unclear. Germline-derived CDR1 and CDR2 are MDHEN and SYDVKM. With 3 bases removed from V and 3 bases from J, the gap between germline ends came to 15 bases. There are 15 residues in the CDR3. DNA of the CDR3: TGTGCCAGCAGTTTTAGTAATGGCCGGAGCTACGAGCAGTACTTC. It specifies CASSFSNGRSYEQYF.

V and J are TRBV7-2 and TRBJ2-3; TRBD2 matches at 7 bases. The CDR3 covers 15 residues. CDR1 and CDR2 (germline): SGHTA, FQGNSA. With 8 bases clipped from V and 7 bases from J, the junction kept 15 bases outside the gene matches. As DNA, the CDR3 is TGTGCCAGCGGGGGGGGAGGCCCCACCTCGAATACGCAGTATTTT. This codes for CASGGGGPTSNTQYF. Based on the CDR3 plus reference TRBV7-2 and TRBJ2-3, the full variable domain is GAGVSQSPSNKVTEKGKDVELRCDPISGHTALYWYRQSLGQGLEFLIYFQGNSAPDKSGLPSDRFSAERTGGSVSTLTIQRTQQEDSAVYLCASGGGGPTSNTQYFGPGTRLTVL.

This clonotype was detected ten times or more. The V call is TRBV5-1, the J call TRBJ2-2; maybe TRBD1 (6 bases). Germline CDR1 is SGHRS and CDR2 is YFSETQ. V lost 4 bases and J 7 bases, leaving 14 bases between the germline ends. The CDR3 runs 14 residues. CDR3: CASSPGGLFGELFF. CDR3 sequence (DNA): TGCGCCAGCAGCCCTGGGGGCCTCTTCGGGGAGCTGTTTTTT.

This clonotype was recorded many times. The rearrangement joins TRBV27 to TRBJ2-3; TRBD1 might be the D (8 bases). CDR1 is MNHEY and CDR2 is SMNVEV in the germline V gene (reference sequence). The CDR3 runs to 16 residues. Trimming cost V 4 bases and J 1 base, with 15 bases left between them. The CDR3 nucleotides are TGTGCCAGCAGTTCCCAGGGGGCGGGGGGCACAGATACGCAGTATTTT. The encoded protein is CASSSQGAGGTDTQYF.

This clonotype was observed many times. This chain connects TRBV2 to TRBJ1-4; D not certain. The CDR3 contains 12 residues. Trimming stripped 9 bases from V and 5 bases from J, with 10 bases between. Germline V gene data show CDR1 as SNHLY and CDR2 as FYNNEI. The CDR3 protein is CASKQGNEKLFF. For the CDR3, the DNA is TGTGCCAGTAAGCAAGGGAATGAAAAACTGTTTTTT.